Given below is one TCR beta chain in context. Its antigen remains unknown. Germline assignment: CDR1 KGHSH and CDR2 LQKENI. The ends lost 3 bases at V and 7 bases at J; junction bases unmatched: 11. The CDR3 has 16 residues. These data come from a study of shared clonotypes between healthy human individuals. Study summary: Researchers assigned three CD4 naive, three CD4 memory, two CD8 naive and one CD8 memory plate to each donor.

Study observations and caveats: Roughly 4.7% was the fraction of naive CD4 clonotypes found shared across four donors.

The method was immunoSEQ multiplex PCR; TCRdb's version includes in-frame clones alone and lacks a portion of them. In the table there are roughly 1 million clones, 65% to 80% of which are singletons. The chain links TRBV18 to TRBJ2-1; TRBD2 aligns across 8 bases. The receptor's source is a young man in good health. The sample comprised memory CD4+ T cells sorted from blood. Sample subset: CD45RA-negative fraction. The CDR3 region has the DNA TGTGCCAGCTCACCGGGACTAGGCTCGAGGTATAATGAGCAGTTCTTC. It encodes CASSPGLGSRYNEQFF.